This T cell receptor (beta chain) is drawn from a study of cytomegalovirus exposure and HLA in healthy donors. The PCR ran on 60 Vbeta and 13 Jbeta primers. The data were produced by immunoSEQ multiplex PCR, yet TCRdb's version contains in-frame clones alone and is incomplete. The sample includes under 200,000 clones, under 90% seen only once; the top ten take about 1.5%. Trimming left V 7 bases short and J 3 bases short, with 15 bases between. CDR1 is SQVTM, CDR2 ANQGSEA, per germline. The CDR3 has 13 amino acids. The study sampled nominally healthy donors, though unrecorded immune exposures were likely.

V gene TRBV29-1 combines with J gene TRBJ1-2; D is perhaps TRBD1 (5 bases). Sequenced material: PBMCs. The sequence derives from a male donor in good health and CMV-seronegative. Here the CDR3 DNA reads TGCAGCGCCTTACAGGTTGGCGACTATGGCTACACCTTC. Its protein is CSALQVGDYGYTF.